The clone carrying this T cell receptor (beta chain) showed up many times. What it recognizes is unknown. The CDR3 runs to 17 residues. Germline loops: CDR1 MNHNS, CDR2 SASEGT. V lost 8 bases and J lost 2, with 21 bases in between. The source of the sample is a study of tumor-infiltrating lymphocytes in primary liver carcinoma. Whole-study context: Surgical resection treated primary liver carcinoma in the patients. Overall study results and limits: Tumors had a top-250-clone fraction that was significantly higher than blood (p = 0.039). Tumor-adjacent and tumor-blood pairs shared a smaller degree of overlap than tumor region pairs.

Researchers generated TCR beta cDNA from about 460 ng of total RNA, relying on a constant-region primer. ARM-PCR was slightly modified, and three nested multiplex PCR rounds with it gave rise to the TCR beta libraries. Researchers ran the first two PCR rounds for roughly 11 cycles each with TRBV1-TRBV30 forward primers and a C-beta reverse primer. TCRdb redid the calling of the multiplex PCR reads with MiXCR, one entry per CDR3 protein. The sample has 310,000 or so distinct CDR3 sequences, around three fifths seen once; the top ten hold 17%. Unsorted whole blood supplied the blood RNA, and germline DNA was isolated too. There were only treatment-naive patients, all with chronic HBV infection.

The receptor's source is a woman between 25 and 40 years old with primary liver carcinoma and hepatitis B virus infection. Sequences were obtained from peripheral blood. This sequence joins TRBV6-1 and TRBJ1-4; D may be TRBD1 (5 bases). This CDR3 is CASRSTGNPWTNEKLFF. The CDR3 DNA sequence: TGTGCCAGCCGCTCAACAGGAAATCCCTGGACTAATGAAAAACTGTTTTTT.